The 25 T cell receptor beta chains given below trace back to one sample, sequenced in a study of blood T cell repertoires in COVID-19. The table came from immunoSEQ multiplex PCR; TCRdb's copy has only in-frame clones and leaves some out. The repertoire holds 200,000 or so clones, with under 90% as singletons. Specimen: peripheral blood. Source of these receptors: a man in his fifties with acute or convalescent COVID-19.

V gene TRBV6-5 combines with J gene TRBJ1-5; 10 positions match TRBD1. CDR1 MNHEY and CDR2 SVGAGI come from the germline V gene. V gave up 10 bases and J gave up 1 base; unmatched junction bases: 7. The CDR3 contains 15 residues. CDR3 sequence (DNA): TGTGCCACCCGGACAGGGGGTGTCAGCAATCAGCCCCAGCATTTT. Its translation is CATRTGGVSNQPQHF.

CDR3: CASSQSQRNQPQHF. The CDR3 nucleotides are TGTGCCAGCTCACAGAGTCAGCGAAATCAGCCCCAGCATTTT. The chain couples TRBV18 to TRBJ1-5, with D unclear. Trimming pared 4 bases from V and 4 bases from J, leaving 11 bases between. The germline gives CDR1 KGHSH, CDR2 LQKENI. The CDR3 is 14 residues long. Full variable domain (missing parts from reference TRBV18 and TRBJ1-5): NAGVMQNPRHLVRRRGQEARLRCSPMKGHSHVYWYRQLPEEGLKFMVYLQKENIIDESGMPKERFSAEFPKEGPSILRIQQVVRGDSAAYFCASSQSQRNQPQHFGDGTRLSIL.

The chain employs TRBV4-1 and TRBJ1-4; TRBD1 might be the D (6 bases). Between the trimmed V and J ends, which lost 1 base and 7 bases, there was a span of 16 bases. Germline CDR1 is MGHRA and CDR2 is YSYEKL. The length of the CDR3 is 16 residues. The CDR3 coding sequence is TGCGCCAGCAGCCAAGCCCCGGACAGTTCAAGTGAAAAACTGTTTTTT. Translated: CASSQAPDSSSEKLFF.

The gene calls are TRBV7-2 and TRBJ2-5; the match to TRBD1 covers 8 bases. Unmatched junction bases numbered 1, after V lost 5 bases and J lost 2 bases. The CDR3 loop spans 13 amino acids. The germline V gene has CDR1 SGHTA and CDR2 FQGNSA. For the CDR3, the DNA is TGTGCCAGCAGCCGGGACAGGCAAGAGACCCAGTACTTC. This codes for CASSRDRQETQYF.

CDR3 region: CASRAGGYGYTF. The CDR3, as DNA: TGTGCCAGCAGAGCGGGGGGCTATGGCTACACCTTC. The chain couples TRBV28 to TRBJ1-2; D may be TRBD1 (5 bases). This CDR3 is built from 12 residues. Trimming took off 6 bases at V and 4 bases at J, with 9 bases between the two ends. CDR1 is MDHEN, CDR2 SYDVKM, per germline.

The chain joins TRBV5-6 to TRBJ2-2, with D possibly being TRBD1 (5 bases). V gave up 0 bases and J gave up 2 bases, with 8 bases separating them. Germline CDR1 SGHDT, CDR2 YYEEEE. This CDR3 has 15 amino acids. This CDR3 is CASSLVRVNTGELFF. The CDR3 nucleotides read TGTGCCAGCAGCTTGGTCAGGGTCAACACCGGGGAGCTGTTTTTT.

This clone was seen a handful of times. This chain uses TRBV5-1 with TRBJ1-2; D remains ambiguous. This CDR3 region has 16 residues. Trimming removed 0 bases at V and 5 bases at J, with 17 bases between. Germline V gives CDR1 SGHRS, CDR2 YFSETQ. In DNA, the CDR3 is TGCGCCAGCAGCTTGGGTCCAGGCCCCGATGGGTATGGCTACACCTTC. As protein: CASSLGPGPDGYGYTF.

This chain joins TRBV5-5 and TRBJ1-5, with 8 bases fitting TRBD1. This CDR3 contains 15 residues. The germline CDR1 and CDR2 sequences are SGHKS and YYEKEE (reference sequence). V trimming: 5 bases; J trimming: 5 bases; junction bases outside the gene matches: 9. In DNA, the CDR3 is TGTGCCAGCAGTTCGACCGGGACAGGTTATCAGCCCCAGCATTTT. This gives the protein CASSSTGTGYQPQHF.

The gene calls are TRBV6-5 and TRBJ1-1; tentative D call: TRBD1 (5 bases). V was pared by 2 bases and J by 4 bases, with 11 bases between. The germline CDR1 and CDR2 sequences are MNHEY and SVGAGI. This CDR3 contains 14 residues. CDR3 coding DNA: TGTGCCAGCAGTTACGGGGGGACCAGCACTGAAGCTTTCTTT. Encoded protein: CASSYGGTSTEAFF.

This clone was seen more than once but under ten times. The V and J genes are TRBV19 and TRBJ1-2; 9 bases agree with TRBD1. The germline V gene encodes CDR1 LNHDA and CDR2 SQIVND (reference sequence). There are 15 residues in the CDR3. Trimming removed 3 bases from V and 2 bases from J; junction bases left unmatched: 4. The CDR3 DNA sequence: TGTGCCAGTAGTATTCTGGACAGGGGCAACTATGGCTACACCTTC. The encoded protein is CASSILDRGNYGYTF.

This CDR3 is CASRWDRGADTQYF. CDR3 sequence (DNA): TGTGCCAGCAGATGGGACAGGGGCGCAGATACGCAGTATTTT. V usage is TRBV2 and J usage is TRBJ2-3; 10 positions match TRBD1. This CDR3 contains 14 residues. CDR1 and CDR2 (germline): SNHLY, FYNNEI. V lost 6 bases to trimming and J lost 4 bases; unmatched junction nucleotides: 4. Full variable domain (missing parts from reference TRBV2 and TRBJ2-3): EPEVTQTPSHQVTQMGQEVILRCVPISNHLYFYWYRQILGQKVEFLVSFYNNEISEKSEIFDDQFSVERPDGSNFTLKIRSTKLEDSAMYFCASRWDRGADTQYFGPGTRLTVL.

V and J are TRBV6-5 and TRBJ2-5; D may be TRBD2 (7 bases). The CDR3 has 13 amino acids. The germline V gene encodes CDR1 MNHEY and CDR2 SVGAGI. V lost 9 bases, J lost 1 base, and 12 bases lay in between. The CDR3 reads CASRRGAQETQYF. The CDR3 region has the DNA TGTGCCAGTCGACGGGGGGCCCAAGAGACCCAGTACTTC.

This clone was seen a handful of times. The chain combines TRBV11-2 with TRBJ1-3; no firm D call. Germline V gene lookup returns CDR1 SGHAT and CDR2 FQNNGV. Trimming removed 0 bases at V and 1 base at J, with 4 bases between. The length of the CDR3 is 14 residues. The CDR3 sequence is CASSLDPSGNTIYF. The CDR3, as DNA: TGTGCCAGCAGCTTAGACCCATCTGGAAACACCATATATTTT.

This chain uses TRBV12-5 with TRBJ2-2; 8 bases fit TRBD2. V trimming: 5 bases; J trimming: 4 bases; junction bases outside the gene matches: 9. Germline V CDR1 and CDR2: LGHNT, FRNRAP. This CDR3 has 16 amino acids. In DNA, the CDR3 is TGTGCTAGTGGTCCTCCCGGGACTAGTGGCACCGGGGAGCTGTTTTTT. Residues: CASGPPGTSGTGELFF.

The chain recombines TRBV10-2 with TRBJ1-2, with D possibly TRBD1 on 5 matching bases. CDR3 length: 14 amino acids. Trimming stripped 8 bases from V and 4 bases from J, with 17 bases between. Germline V CDR1 and CDR2: WSHSY, SAAADI. The CDR3, as DNA: TGCGCCAGCTCCGTCGCGGGGGAAGGCTATGGCTACACCTTC. Translated: CASSVAGEGYGYTF.

This clone was seen only once. This sequence joins TRBV5-1 and TRBJ1-2; 7 nucleotides match TRBD1. V lost 3 bases to trimming and J lost 3 bases; unmatched junction nucleotides: 2. CDR1 SGHRS and CDR2 YFSETQ come from the germline V gene. The CDR3 consists of 13 residues. The CDR3 loop reads CASSSGTDYGYTF. The DNA of the CDR3 is TGCGCCAGCAGCTCCGGGACAGACTATGGCTACACCTTC.

The chain couples TRBV5-1 to TRBJ2-2; 7 bases are shared with TRBD1. Germline CDR1 SGHRS, CDR2 YFSETQ. The CDR3 contains 14 residues. V gave up 8 bases and J gave up 3 bases; unmatched junction bases: 7. The CDR3 DNA is TGCGCCAGTTCCGGGACAGATTACACCGGGGAGCTGTTTTTT. Translated: CASSGTDYTGELFF.

V gene TRBV27 combines with J gene TRBJ1-1; perhaps TRBD1 as D (6 bases). Germline V lookup: CDR1 MNHEY, CDR2 SMNVEV (reference sequence). The ends were cut back, 4 bases at V and 1 base at J, with 10 bases in the middle. The CDR3 runs 14 residues. Written as DNA, the CDR3 is TGTGCCAGCAGTTACGACAGGCCGAACACTGAAGCTTTCTTT. This encodes CASSYDRPNTEAFF.

The chain couples TRBV30 to TRBJ1-2, with a possible D match to TRBD1 (6 bases). V shed 1 base and J shed 4 bases, with 16 bases lying between them. There are 15 residues in the CDR3. Germline V CDR1 and CDR2: GTSNPN, SVGIG (reference sequence). The CDR3 sequence is CAWSAPLDSSYGYTF. CDR3 DNA: TGTGCCTGGAGTGCCCCCTTGGACAGCTCCTATGGCTACACCTTC.

The chain recombines TRBV5-1 with TRBJ1-2; unclear D gene. The germline gives CDR1 SGHRS, CDR2 YFSETQ. V was cut by 0 bases and J by 4 bases, with 13 bases left in between. The CDR3 totals 15 residues. In nucleotides, the CDR3 is TGCGCCAGCAGCTTGGGAGAGACAAACAGCTATGGCTACACCTTC. It codes for CASSLGETNSYGYTF.

The chain carries TRBV5-1 and TRBJ1-4; D is uncertain. The V end lost 0 bases, the J end lost 0 bases, and 9 bases lay between the germline ends. CDR1 is SGHRS, CDR2 YFSETQ, per germline. This CDR3 is 16 amino acids long. The CDR3 loop reads CASSLGRRTTNEKLFF. The CDR3 region has the DNA TGCGCCAGCAGCTTGGGACGGAGAACAACTAATGAAAAACTGTTTTTT.

The CDR3: CASSSGQGANSPLHF. The CDR3 DNA is TGTGCCAGCAGCTCAGGACAGGGGGCTAATTCACCCCTCCACTTT. The chain recombines TRBV7-6 with TRBJ1-6; 11 bases map to TRBD1. Germline V lookup: CDR1 SGHVS, CDR2 FNYEAQ. Trimming at V came to 4 bases and at J to 6 bases, leaving 2 bases not matched to a gene. This CDR3 spans 15 amino acids.

The chain is built from TRBV5-5 and TRBJ2-3; possibly TRBD2 for D (6 bases). Per germline, CDR1 SGHKS and CDR2 YYEKEE (reference sequence). The length of the CDR3 is 17 residues. Between the trimmed V and J ends, which lost 4 bases and 4 bases, there was a span of 22 bases. CDR3 nucleotide sequence: TGTGCCAGCAGCCTCGAACCGGGAGTTAGAAGACCAGATACGCAGTATTTT. This sequence encodes CASSLEPGVRRPDTQYF.

The chain joins TRBV7-2 to TRBJ1-2; TRBD1 matches 7 bases. The V gene's germline CDR1 is SGHTA and CDR2 FQGNSA. V was clipped by 5 bases and J by 4 bases; unmatched bases: 7. The length of the CDR3 is 14 residues. The CDR3 nucleotides read TGTGCCAGCAGCCCAGCGACAGGGCCCTATGGCTACACCTTC. This translates into CASSPATGPYGYTF.

This clone has a single count. CDR3 residues: CASSEEQGGQPQHF. For the CDR3, the DNA is TGTGCCAGCAGTGAAGAACAGGGGGGCCAGCCCCAGCATTTT. V usage is TRBV2 and J usage is TRBJ1-5, with 8 bases aligning to TRBD1. Germline lookup yields CDR1 SNHLY and CDR2 FYNNEI. Trimming at V came to 1 base and at J to 7 bases, leaving 3 bases not matched to a gene. This CDR3 has 14 residues.